This entry lists 20 T cell receptor beta chains sequenced from one sample in a study of T cell responses to AZD1222 COVID-19 vaccine. Measured with immunoSEQ multiplex PCR; TCRdb has only the in-frame clones, and not every one. The sample has about 160,000 clones, 80% to 90% seen once. Sequencing was performed on peripheral blood, taken on day 0 of AZD1222 vaccination. Receptor source: an adult in good health.

The chain is built from TRBV6-5 and TRBJ2-1; D remains ambiguous. The germline V and J ends were trimmed by 3 bases and 6 bases, with 15 bases remaining between them. This CDR3 contains 15 residues. Germline CDR1 reads MNHEY; CDR2 reads SVGAGI. CDR3 loop: CASSYGRRRINEQFF. The CDR3 DNA sequence: TGTGCCAGCAGTTATGGACGGCGAAGAATCAATGAGCAGTTCTTC.

The count of this clone is one. The chain uses TRBV24-1 and TRBJ2-1, with D perhaps being TRBD1 or TRBD2 (5 bases each). V lost 6 bases, J lost 11 bases, and 22 bases lay in between. This CDR3 has 15 amino acids. Germline CDR1 and CDR2: KGHDR and SFDVKD. For the CDR3, the DNA is TGTGCCACCAGTCAGACCTTCGGGGCACCCGGAAAGCAGTTCTTC. This codes for CATSQTFGAPGKQFF.

V is TRBV10-3 and J is TRBJ1-3; D unclear. Germline CDR1 and CDR2: ENHRY and SYGVKD. Trimming pared 6 bases from V and 0 bases from J, leaving 12 bases between. This CDR3 contains 15 residues. CDR3 coding DNA: TGTGCCATCAGAGCATTAGGTAACTCTGGAAACACCATATATTTT. As protein: CAIRALGNSGNTIYF.

The genes are TRBV28 and TRBJ2-7, with D perhaps TRBD2 (6 bases). This CDR3 region has 16 residues. Trimming stripped 6 bases from V and 0 bases from J, with 18 bases between. Germline CDR1 and CDR2: MDHEN and SYDVKM. Here the CDR3 reads CASSLRTGLRSYEQYF. The DNA for the CDR3 is TGTGCCAGCAGCCTCCGGACGGGACTTCGCTCCTACGAGCAGTACTTC.

V gene TRBV6-5 combines with J gene TRBJ2-6; a weak D match, TRBD2 (6 bases). V lost 6 bases to trimming and J lost 0 bases, with 9 bases between them. This CDR3 spans 15 amino acids. Germline V CDR1 and CDR2: MNHEY, SVGAGI. CDR3 sequence (DNA): TGTGCCAGCAGGAAAGCGGGCTCTGGGGCCAACGTCCTGACTTTC. Translating it yields CASRKAGSGANVLTF.

The chain employs TRBV4-3 and TRBJ2-5, with a possible D match to TRBD1 (6 bases). V was trimmed by 0 bases and J by 5 bases, leaving 13 bases between them. Looked up from germline, CDR1 is LGHNA and CDR2 is YSLEER. The CDR3 consists of 15 residues. DNA for the CDR3: TGCGCCAGCAGCCAAGAGTCCAGGGGCTTGGAGACCCAGTACTTC. Encoded protein: CASSQESRGLETQYF.

V gene TRBV3-1 (or the pseudogene TRBV3-2) combines with J gene TRBJ1-2; the D gene is possibly TRBD1 (5 bases). Per germline, CDR1 LGHDT and CDR2 YNNKEL (reference sequence). V was pared by 0 bases and J by 8 bases, with 13 bases between. The CDR3 totals 14 residues. CDR3 nucleotides: TGTGCCAGCAGCCAAGATTTAGGGGCTCGGGGCTACACCTTC. It codes for CASSQDLGARGYTF.

V usage is TRBV3-1 (or the pseudogene TRBV3-2) and J usage is TRBJ1-2; TRBD1 agrees at 8 bases. CDR3 length: 17 amino acids. The germline V gene has CDR1 LGHDT and CDR2 YNNKEL (reference sequence). V shed 1 base, J shed 2 bases, and the junction held 9 bases outside the gene matches. This CDR3 is CASSQVTRTGKNYGYTF. The CDR3 coding sequence is TGTGCCAGCAGCCAAGTTACCCGGACAGGGAAAAACTATGGCTACACCTTC.

This clone was seen only once. V usage is TRBV28 and J usage is TRBJ1-5; D ambiguous. This CDR3 has 13 residues. V lost 6 bases to trimming and J lost 4 bases, with 10 bases between them. Germline CDR1 reads MDHEN; CDR2 reads SYDVKM. This CDR3 is CASRISGNQPQHF. CDR3 sequence (DNA): TGTGCCAGCAGAATATCGGGGAATCAGCCCCAGCATTTT.

The chain employs TRBV5-6 and TRBJ2-7; 11 bases agree with TRBD2. V shed 4 bases, J shed 5 bases, and the junction held 8 bases outside the gene matches. Germline-derived CDR1 and CDR2 are SGHDT and YYEEEE. CDR3 length: 15 residues. Written as DNA, the CDR3 is TGTGCCAGCAGCACCTCCGGGACTAGCGGCCACGAGCAGTACTTC. Amino acids: CASSTSGTSGHEQYF.

CDR3 coding DNA: TGTGCCAGCAGCTTAAATGGGGGTCAAGCTTTCTTT. Amino acid sequence: CASSLNGGQAFF. The chain links TRBV11-3 to TRBJ1-1; tentatively, D is TRBD1 (5 bases). Germline V gene sequence: CDR1 SGHNT, CDR2 YENEEA. With 2 bases removed from V and 9 bases from J, the gap between germline ends came to 10 bases. The CDR3 runs 12 residues. Combining the CDR3 with reference TRBV11-3 and TRBJ1-1 gives the whole variable domain EAGVVQSPRYKIIEKKQPVAFWCNPISGHNTLYWYLQNLGQGPELLIRYENEEAVDDSQLPKDRFSAERLKGVDSTLKIQPAELGDSAVYLCASSLNGGQAFFGQGTRLTVV.

This chain uses TRBV5-6 with TRBJ2-6; D is undetermined. V lost 2 bases, J lost 0 bases, and 6 bases lay in between. Per germline, CDR1 SGHDT and CDR2 YYEEEE. The CDR3 extends over 15 amino acids. CDR3 DNA: TGTGCCAGCAGCTTAGAACTCTCTGGGGCCAACGTCCTGACTTTC. It yields the protein CASSLELSGANVLTF.

The genes are TRBV7-9 and TRBJ2-1; D is possibly TRBD1 or TRBD2 (5 bases each). V lost 4 bases and J lost 5, with 15 bases in between. Per germline, CDR1 SEHNR and CDR2 FQNEAQ (reference sequence). The CDR3 runs to 15 residues. The DNA for the CDR3 is TGTGCCAGCAGCTATTCAGGGAGAGGGGACAATGAGCAGTTCTTC. Protein product: CASSYSGRGDNEQFF.

The chain has TRBV3-1 (or the pseudogene TRBV3-2) and TRBJ2-5, with D possibly being TRBD2 (6 bases). With 6 bases removed from V and 5 bases from J, the gap between germline ends came to 16 bases. Per germline, CDR1 LGHDT and CDR2 YNNKEL (reference sequence). The CDR3 contains 14 residues. Here the CDR3 DNA reads TGTGCCAGCAGTCCTAGCGTCTTGAGGGAGACCCAGTACTTC. It yields the protein CASSPSVLRETQYF.

The rearrangement joins TRBV29-1 to TRBJ2-7; D unresolved. The germline gives CDR1 SQVTM, CDR2 ANQGSEA. Trimming removed 7 bases at V and 0 bases at J, with 10 bases between. The length of the CDR3 is 12 residues. CDR3 in amino acids: CSASGFSYEQYF. The CDR3 DNA sequence: TGCAGCGCCTCAGGTTTCTCCTACGAGCAGTACTTC.

The chain joins TRBV9 to TRBJ2-7; TRBD2 matches at 7 bases. The CDR3 totals 13 residues. Germline V gene sequence: CDR1 SGDLS, CDR2 YYNGEE. Unmatched junction bases numbered 3, after V lost 0 bases and J lost 6 bases. The CDR3 loop is CASSVGPGGEQYF. CDR3 nucleotides: TGTGCCAGCAGCGTAGGTCCGGGAGGCGAGCAGTACTTC.

The J gene is TRBJ2-6, the V gene TRBV3-1 (or the pseudogene TRBV3-2); D might be TRBD2 (5 bases). Germline CDR1 reads LGHDT; CDR2 reads YNNKEL (reference sequence). The germline V and J ends were trimmed by 3 bases and 0 bases, with 6 bases remaining between them. CDR3 length: 15 amino acids. The CDR3 loop is CASSHGGSGANVLTF. CDR3 bases: TGTGCCAGCAGCCATGGAGGCTCTGGGGCCAACGTCCTGACTTTC.

The chain recombines TRBV4-3 with TRBJ2-7; D gene ambiguous. Trimming cost V 1 base and J 5 bases, with 15 bases left between them. Germline loops: CDR1 LGHNA, CDR2 YSLEER. The CDR3 is 15 residues long. The CDR3 DNA follows: TGCGCCAGCAGCCAAGTCACCAGGTCCACGAACGAGCAGTACTTC. Translating gives CASSQVTRSTNEQYF.

V is TRBV7-9 and J is TRBJ1-5, with 8 bases fitting TRBD1. Germline values: CDR1 SEHNR, CDR2 FQNEAQ (reference sequence). V lost 5 bases and J lost 3; bases outside the gene matches: 6. This CDR3 region has 15 residues. The CDR3 nucleotides read TGTGCCAGCAGCCGTGGGACAGGCCTCAATCAGCCCCAGCATTTT. Amino acid sequence: CASSRGTGLNQPQHF. The full variable domain, its missing parts supplied by reference TRBV7-9 and TRBJ1-5, is DTGVSQNPRHKITKRGQNVTFRCDPISEHNRLYWYRQTLGQGPEFLTYFQNEAQLEKSRLLSDRFSAERPKGSFSTLEIQRTEQGDSAMYLCASSRGTGLNQPQHFGDGTRLSIL.

V usage is TRBV21-1 and J usage is TRBJ2-7; the tabulated D call, TRBD1, remains unverified against the DNA. TRBV21-1 is assigned pseudogene status. The CDR3 has 15 residues. In DNA form, the CDR3 reads TGTGCCAGTACCCCCCCGGGACAGGGGGCGTGGGAGCAGTACGTC. Translated, it gives CASTPPGQGAWEQYV.